This TCR beta chain came from a study of T cells after yellow fever vaccination. One entry per CDR3 protein results from TCRdb running MiXCR on the 5' RACE reads. The sample shows a few hundred thousand distinct CDR3 sequences, under 14% of them seen only once. The CDR3 runs to 15 residues. Trimming removed 4 bases from V and 2 bases from J, with 11 bases in between. CDR1 and CDR2 from the germline V gene are KGHDR and SFDVKD. The sequences come from PBMCs, collected on the day of the first yellow fever vaccination. This receptor was taken from a man aged 18 to 29 who received the YFV17D yellow fever vaccine. The genes are TRBV24-1 and TRBJ2-1, with D maybe TRBD2 (7 bases). Written as DNA, the CDR3 is TGTGCCACCAGTGAGGGGGGGGCGACCTACAATGAGCAGTTCTTC. Translating it yields CATSEGGATYNEQFF.